These 11 T cell receptor beta chains came from one sample sequenced in a study of shared clonotypes between healthy human individuals. Data came from immunoSEQ multiplex PCR; TCRdb stores just in-frame clones and leaves some out. The table records 2,500,000 or so clones, roughly nine tenths of them present only once. The sequenced material came from naive CD4+ T cells sorted from blood. Documented subset: CD45RA+ positively selected. Receptor source: a man between 18 and 29 years old in good health.

The chain recombines TRBV10-3 with TRBJ2-7, with 12 positions matching TRBD2. The J segment lost 5 bases and the V segment lost 8 bases, leaving 10 bases of the junction unmatched. Looked up from germline, CDR1 is ENHRY and CDR2 is SYGVKD. The CDR3 covers 15 residues. The CDR3 nucleotides read TGTGCCATCTCCCACCAGACTAGCGGGAGTGACGAGCAGTACTTC. Protein sequence: CAISHQTSGSDEQYF.

V and J are TRBV7-2 and TRBJ2-2; the D gene could be TRBD1 or TRBD2 (5 bases each). CDR1 and CDR2 from the germline V gene are SGHTA and FQGNSA. The germline V and J ends were trimmed by 1 base and 6 bases, with 9 bases remaining between them. This CDR3 has 14 amino acids. This CDR3 reads CASSLDEGPGELFF. The CDR3 region has the DNA TGTGCCAGCAGCTTAGATGAGGGGCCCGGGGAGCTGTTTTTT.

Only one count was recorded for this clone. The V call is TRBV5-1, the J call TRBJ1-1, with 8 bases matching TRBD1. The junction had 7 bases not matched to a gene; V was cut back by 1 base and J by 2 bases. This CDR3 region has 16 residues. Germline-derived CDR1 and CDR2 are SGHRS and YFSETQ. Here the CDR3 reads CASSLPGTGPNTEAFF. The CDR3, as DNA: TGCGCCAGCAGCTTGCCTGGGACAGGCCCTAACACTGAAGCTTTCTTT.

Worth noting for this clone: One end of the junction does not line up with germline, which may come from a read error. The chain is built from TRBV7-7 and TRBJ2-1; D assignment may be TRBD1 or TRBD2 (5 bases each). Germline CDR1 reads SSHAT; CDR2 reads FNYEAQ (reference sequence). The CDR3 sequence is 16 residues long. The CDR3 nucleotides are TGTGCTAGCAGCCTGGGACCGGTGAGCTCCTACAATGAGCAGTTCTTC. It yields the protein CASSLGPVSSYNEQFF. The variable domain in full, with the rest retrieved from reference TRBV7-7 and TRBJ2-1, is GAGVSQSPRYKVTKRGQDVTLRCDPISSHATLYWYQQALGQGPEFLTYFNYEAQPDKSGLPSDRFSAERPEGSISTLTIQRTEQRDSAMYRCASSLGPVSSYNEQFFGPGTRLTVL.

The V call is TRBV6-5, the J call TRBJ2-2; D not certain. The CDR3 runs 15 residues. V lost 4 bases and J lost 2, with 11 bases in between. Per the germline V gene, CDR1 is MNHEY and CDR2 is SVGAGI. The CDR3 sequence: CASSSLDGNTGELFF. CDR3 DNA sequence: TGTGCCAGCAGTTCCCTGGACGGAAACACCGGGGAGCTGTTTTTT.

V usage is TRBV14 and J usage is TRBJ2-6; D not certain. This CDR3 is built from 16 residues. Trimming took off 1 base at V and 2 bases at J, with 9 bases between the two ends. Germline V gene lookup returns CDR1 SGHDN and CDR2 FVKESK. In DNA, the CDR3 is TGTGCCAGCAGCCAAGTCCGACCGACTGGGGCCAACGTCCTGACTTTC. Translated: CASSQVRPTGANVLTF.

The chain joins TRBV21-1 to TRBJ2-4; the table's D call of TRBD2 was not tested on the DNA. TRBV21-1 is noted as a pseudogene. The CDR3 runs 16 residues. This CDR3 reads CASSKESRWAKNIQYF. CDR3 coding DNA: TGTGCCAGCAGCAAAGAATCGCGCTGGGCCAAAAACATTCAGTACTTC.

The rearrangement uses TRBV7-9 and TRBJ2-5, with D perhaps TRBD1 or TRBD2 (6 bases each). The CDR3 loop spans 14 amino acids. Trimming stripped 4 bases from V and 5 bases from J, with 14 bases between. Germline V gives CDR1 SEHNR, CDR2 FQNEAQ (reference sequence). This CDR3 reads CASSSTRGGETQYF. CDR3 bases: TGTGCCAGCAGCTCAACTCGAGGGGGGGAGACCCAGTACTTC.

The rearrangement joins TRBV28 to TRBJ1-6; no definite D call. Looked up from germline, CDR1 is MDHEN and CDR2 is SYDVKM. The CDR3 has 15 residues. The ends were cut back, 3 bases at V and 3 bases at J, with 9 bases in the middle. This chain's CDR3 is CASSFTRNYNSPLHF. The CDR3 nucleotides are TGTGCCAGCAGTTTTACCAGAAACTATAATTCACCCCTCCACTTT.

This chain joins TRBV5-4 and TRBJ1-4; D unresolved. The CDR3 is made up of 13 amino acids. The V gene's germline CDR1 is SGHNT and CDR2 YYREEE (reference sequence). Deletions cut 5 bases from V and 5 bases from J, with 10 bases between. Written as DNA, the CDR3 is TGTGCCAGCAGTCTCCGGGCGAATGAAAAACTGTTTTTT. This gives the protein CASSLRANEKLFF.

This chain links TRBV7-3 with TRBJ2-3, with D possibly being TRBD2 (6 bases). The CDR3 has 15 residues. CDR1 is SGHTA, CDR2 FQGTGA, per germline. Between the trimmed V and J ends, which lost 4 bases and 3 bases, there was a span of 14 bases. The CDR3 DNA is TGTGCCAGCAGCTCCCGCGGAGGGAGAACAGATACGCAGTATTTT. Protein sequence: CASSSRGGRTDTQYF.